The 4 T cell receptor beta chains listed next were all sequenced from one sample in a study of tumor and adjacent non-tumor tissue in lung cancer. The library came from three nested PCR rounds adapted from ARM-PCR protocols. MiXCR, run by TCRdb on the multiplex PCR reads, gives a single entry per CDR3 protein. The sample contains about 110,000 distinct CDR3 sequences, around 57% of which appear only once. RNA was extracted from bulk tissue without any cell sorting. This non-tumor lung sample came from over 3 cm beyond the tumor edge. Material: distant non-tumor lung tissue. The receptors were gathered from a man aged 60-69 years with non-small cell lung cancer.

This clonotype was seen repeatedly, ten times or more. The chain uses TRBV6-1 and TRBJ2-2; D not certain. This CDR3 has 14 residues. CDR1 and CDR2 (germline): MNHNS, SASEGT. Deletions cut 4 bases from V and 5 bases from J, with 11 bases between. The CDR3 reads CASSANYGTGELFF. The DNA of the CDR3 is TGTGCCAGCAGTGCAAACTATGGTACCGGGGAGCTGTTTTTT.

The rearrangement links TRBV29-1 to TRBJ2-1; TRBD1 is a possible D gene (6 bases). In germline, CDR1 is SQVTM, CDR2 ANQGSEA. CDR3 size: 16 residues. CDR3 region: CRANEATQGGMCEQFF. CDR3 in DNA: TGCAGGGCTAACGAGGCCACACAGGGTGGCATGTGCGAGCAGTTCTTC.

The sample holds one count of this clonotype. It is likely a read error, because the conserved phenylalanine at the end of the CDR3 is missing. This chain connects TRBV5-6 to TRBJ1-2; 7 bases align to TRBD1. The CDR3 runs to 15 residues. Looked up from germline, CDR1 is SGHDT and CDR2 is YYEEEE. The CDR3 is CASSLDYRGPYAYTL. The CDR3 DNA sequence: TGTGCCAGCAGCTTGGACTACAGGGGACCCTATGCCTACACCTTA.

Many counts were recorded for this clonotype. This chain connects TRBV12-3 or TRBV12-4 to TRBJ2-2, with 9 nucleotides matching TRBD1. The junction had 5 bases not matched to a gene; V was cut back by 4 bases and J by 2 bases. The CDR3 has 16 amino acids. Here the CDR3 reads CASSSDRGVNTGELFF. The CDR3 coding sequence is TGTGCCAGCAGTTCGGACAGGGGCGTTAACACCGGGGAGCTGTTTTTT.